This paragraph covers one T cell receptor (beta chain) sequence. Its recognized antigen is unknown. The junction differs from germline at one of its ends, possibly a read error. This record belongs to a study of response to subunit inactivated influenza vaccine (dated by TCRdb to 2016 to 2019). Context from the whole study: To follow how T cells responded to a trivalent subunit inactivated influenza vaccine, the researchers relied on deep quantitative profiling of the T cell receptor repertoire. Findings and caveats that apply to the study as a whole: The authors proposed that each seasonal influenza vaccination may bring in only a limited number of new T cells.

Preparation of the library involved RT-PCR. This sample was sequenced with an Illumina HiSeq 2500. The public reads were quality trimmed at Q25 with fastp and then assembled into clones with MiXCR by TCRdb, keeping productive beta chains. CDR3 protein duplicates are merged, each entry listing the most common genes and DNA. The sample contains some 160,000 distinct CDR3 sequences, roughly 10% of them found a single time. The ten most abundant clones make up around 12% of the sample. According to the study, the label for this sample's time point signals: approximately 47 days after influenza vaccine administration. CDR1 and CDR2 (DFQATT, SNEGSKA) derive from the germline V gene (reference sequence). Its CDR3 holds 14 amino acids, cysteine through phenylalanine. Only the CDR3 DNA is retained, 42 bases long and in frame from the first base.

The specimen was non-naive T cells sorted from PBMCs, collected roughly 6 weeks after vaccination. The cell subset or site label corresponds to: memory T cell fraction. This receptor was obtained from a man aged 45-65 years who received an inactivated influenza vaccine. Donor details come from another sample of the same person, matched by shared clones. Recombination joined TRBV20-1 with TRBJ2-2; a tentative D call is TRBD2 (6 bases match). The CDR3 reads CSAPRGGNAGELFF. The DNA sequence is TGCAGTGCCCCGCGGGGCGGGAACGCCGGGGAGCTGTTTTTT.